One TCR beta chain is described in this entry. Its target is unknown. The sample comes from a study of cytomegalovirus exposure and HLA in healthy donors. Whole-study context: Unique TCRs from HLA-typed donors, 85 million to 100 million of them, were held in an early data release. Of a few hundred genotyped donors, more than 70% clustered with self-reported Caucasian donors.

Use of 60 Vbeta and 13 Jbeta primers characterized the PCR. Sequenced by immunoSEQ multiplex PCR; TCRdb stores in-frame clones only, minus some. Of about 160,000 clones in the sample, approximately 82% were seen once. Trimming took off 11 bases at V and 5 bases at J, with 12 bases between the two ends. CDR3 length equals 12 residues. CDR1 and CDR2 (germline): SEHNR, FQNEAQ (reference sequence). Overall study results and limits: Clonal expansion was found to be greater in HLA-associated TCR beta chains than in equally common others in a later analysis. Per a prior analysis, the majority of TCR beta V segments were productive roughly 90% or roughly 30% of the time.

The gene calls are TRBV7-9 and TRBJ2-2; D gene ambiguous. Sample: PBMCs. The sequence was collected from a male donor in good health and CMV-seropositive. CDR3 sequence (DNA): TGTGCCGGCGACGGGTGGACCGGGGAGCTGTTTTTT. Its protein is CAGDGWTGELFF. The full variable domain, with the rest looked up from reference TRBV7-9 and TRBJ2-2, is DTGVSQNPRHKITKRGQNVTFRCDPISEHNRLYWYRQTLGQGPEFLTYFQNEAQLEKSRLLSDRFSAERPKGSFSTLEIQRTEQGDSAMYLCAGDGWTGELFFGEGSRLTVL.